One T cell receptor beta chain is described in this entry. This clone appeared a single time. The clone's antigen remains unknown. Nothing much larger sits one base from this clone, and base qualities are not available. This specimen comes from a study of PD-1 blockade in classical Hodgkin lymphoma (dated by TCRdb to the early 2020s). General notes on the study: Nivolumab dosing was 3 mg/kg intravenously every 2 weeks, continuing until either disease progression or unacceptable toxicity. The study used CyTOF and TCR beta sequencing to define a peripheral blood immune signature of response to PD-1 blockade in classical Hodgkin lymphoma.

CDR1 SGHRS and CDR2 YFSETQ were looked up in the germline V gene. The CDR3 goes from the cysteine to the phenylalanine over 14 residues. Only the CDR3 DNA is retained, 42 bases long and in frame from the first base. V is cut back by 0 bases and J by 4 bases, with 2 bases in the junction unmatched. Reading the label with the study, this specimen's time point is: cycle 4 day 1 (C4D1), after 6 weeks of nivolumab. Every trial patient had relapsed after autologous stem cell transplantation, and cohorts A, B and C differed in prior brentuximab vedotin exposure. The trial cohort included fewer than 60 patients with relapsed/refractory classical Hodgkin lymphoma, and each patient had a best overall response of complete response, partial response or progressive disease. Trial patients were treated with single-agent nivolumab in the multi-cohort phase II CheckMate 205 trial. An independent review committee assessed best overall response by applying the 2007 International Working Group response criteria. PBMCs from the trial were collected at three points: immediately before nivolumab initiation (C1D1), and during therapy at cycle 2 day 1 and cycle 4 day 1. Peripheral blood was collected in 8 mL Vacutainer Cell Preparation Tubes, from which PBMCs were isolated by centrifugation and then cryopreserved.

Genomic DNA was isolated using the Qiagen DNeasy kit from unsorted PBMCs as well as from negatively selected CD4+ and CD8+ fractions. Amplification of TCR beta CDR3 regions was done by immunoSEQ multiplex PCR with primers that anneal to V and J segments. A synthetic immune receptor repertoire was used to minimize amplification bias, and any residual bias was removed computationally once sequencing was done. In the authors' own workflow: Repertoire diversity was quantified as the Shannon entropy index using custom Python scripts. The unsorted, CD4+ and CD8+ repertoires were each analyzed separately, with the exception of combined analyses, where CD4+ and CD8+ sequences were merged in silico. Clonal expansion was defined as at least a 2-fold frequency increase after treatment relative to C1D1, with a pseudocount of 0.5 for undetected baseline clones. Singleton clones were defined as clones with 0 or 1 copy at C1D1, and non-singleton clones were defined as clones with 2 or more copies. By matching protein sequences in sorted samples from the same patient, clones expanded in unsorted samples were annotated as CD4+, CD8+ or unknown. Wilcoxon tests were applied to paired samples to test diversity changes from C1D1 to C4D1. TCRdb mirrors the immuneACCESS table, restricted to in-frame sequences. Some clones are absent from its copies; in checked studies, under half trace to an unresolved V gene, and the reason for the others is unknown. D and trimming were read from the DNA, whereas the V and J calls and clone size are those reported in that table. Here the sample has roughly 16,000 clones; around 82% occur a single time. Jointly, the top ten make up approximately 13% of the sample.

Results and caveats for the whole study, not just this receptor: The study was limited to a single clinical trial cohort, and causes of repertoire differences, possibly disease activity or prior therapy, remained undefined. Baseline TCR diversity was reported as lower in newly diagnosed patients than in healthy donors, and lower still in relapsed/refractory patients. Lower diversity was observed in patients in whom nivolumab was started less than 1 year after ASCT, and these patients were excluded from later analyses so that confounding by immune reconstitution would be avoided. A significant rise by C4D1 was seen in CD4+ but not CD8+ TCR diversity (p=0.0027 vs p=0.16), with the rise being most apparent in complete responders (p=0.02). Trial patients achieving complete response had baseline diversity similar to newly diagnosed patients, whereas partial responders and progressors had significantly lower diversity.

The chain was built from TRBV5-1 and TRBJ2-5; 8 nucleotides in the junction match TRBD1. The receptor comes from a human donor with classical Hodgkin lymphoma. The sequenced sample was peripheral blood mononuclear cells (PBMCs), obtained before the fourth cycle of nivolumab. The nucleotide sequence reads TGCGCCAGCAGCTTGGGGACAGGGAGAGAGACCCAGTACTTC. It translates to CASSLGTGRETQYF.